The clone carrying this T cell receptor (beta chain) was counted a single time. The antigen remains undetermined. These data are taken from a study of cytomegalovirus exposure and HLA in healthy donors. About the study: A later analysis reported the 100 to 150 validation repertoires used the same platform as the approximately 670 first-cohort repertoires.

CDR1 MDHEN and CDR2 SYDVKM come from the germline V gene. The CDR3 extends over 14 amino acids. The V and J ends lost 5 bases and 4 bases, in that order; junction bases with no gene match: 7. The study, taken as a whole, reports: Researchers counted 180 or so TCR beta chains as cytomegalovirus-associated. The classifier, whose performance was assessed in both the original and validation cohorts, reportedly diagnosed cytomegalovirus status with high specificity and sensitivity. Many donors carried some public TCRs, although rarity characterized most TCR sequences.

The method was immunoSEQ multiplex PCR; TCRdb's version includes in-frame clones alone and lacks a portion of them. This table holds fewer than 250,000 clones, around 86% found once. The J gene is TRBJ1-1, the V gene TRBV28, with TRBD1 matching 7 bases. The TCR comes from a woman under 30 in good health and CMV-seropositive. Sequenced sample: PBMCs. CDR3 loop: CASSNPGQLTEAFF. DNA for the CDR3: TGTGCCAGCAGTAACCCGGGACAGCTCACTGAAGCTTTCTTT.